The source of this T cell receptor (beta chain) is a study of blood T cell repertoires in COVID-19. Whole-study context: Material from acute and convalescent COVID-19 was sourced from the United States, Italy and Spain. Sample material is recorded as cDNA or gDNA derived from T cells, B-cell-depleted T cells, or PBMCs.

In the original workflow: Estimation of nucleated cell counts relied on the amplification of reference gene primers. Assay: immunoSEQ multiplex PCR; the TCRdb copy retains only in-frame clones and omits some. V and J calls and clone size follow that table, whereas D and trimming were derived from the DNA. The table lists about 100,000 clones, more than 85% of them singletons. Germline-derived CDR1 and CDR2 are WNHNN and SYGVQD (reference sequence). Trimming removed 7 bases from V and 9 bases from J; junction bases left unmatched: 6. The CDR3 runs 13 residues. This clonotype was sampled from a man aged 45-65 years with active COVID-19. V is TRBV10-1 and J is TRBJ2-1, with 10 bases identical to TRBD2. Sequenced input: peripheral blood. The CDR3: CASMESGRGEQFF. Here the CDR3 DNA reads TGCGCCAGCATGGAAAGCGGGAGGGGTGAGCAGTTCTTC.